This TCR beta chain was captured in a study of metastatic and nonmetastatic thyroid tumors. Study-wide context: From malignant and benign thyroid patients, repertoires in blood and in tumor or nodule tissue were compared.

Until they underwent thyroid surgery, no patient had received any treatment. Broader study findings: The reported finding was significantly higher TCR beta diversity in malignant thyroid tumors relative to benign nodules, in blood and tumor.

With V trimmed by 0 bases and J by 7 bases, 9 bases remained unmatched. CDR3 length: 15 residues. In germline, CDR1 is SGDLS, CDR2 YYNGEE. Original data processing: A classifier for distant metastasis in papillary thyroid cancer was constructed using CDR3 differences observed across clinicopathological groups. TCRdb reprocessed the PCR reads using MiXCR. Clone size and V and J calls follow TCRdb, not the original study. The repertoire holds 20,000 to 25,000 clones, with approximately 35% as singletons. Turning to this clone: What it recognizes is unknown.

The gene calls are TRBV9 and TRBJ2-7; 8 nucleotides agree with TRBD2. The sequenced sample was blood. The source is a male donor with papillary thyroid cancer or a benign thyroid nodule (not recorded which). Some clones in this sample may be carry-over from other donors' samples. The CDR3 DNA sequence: TGTGCCAGCAGCGTAGATGACGGGAGGGCCTGGGAGCAGTACTTC. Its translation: CASSVDDGRAWEQYF.